This TCR beta chain is from a study of cytomegalovirus exposure and HLA in healthy donors. Study-wide background: In a later analysis, it was reported that the roughly 120 validation repertoires had been produced on the same platform as the roughly 700 repertoires belonging to the first cohort. Study observations and caveats: The study found most TCR sequences rare, yet found some public TCRs in many donors. Both high specificity and high sensitivity reportedly marked the classifier's diagnosis of cytomegalovirus status.

Assay: immunoSEQ multiplex PCR; the TCRdb copy retains only in-frame clones and omits some. The sample has some 180,000 clones, approximately 86% seen once. V was clipped by 3 bases and J by 2 bases, with 10 bases between them. The CDR3 length is 15 residues. Germline-derived CDR1 and CDR2 are SGHTA and FQGNSA. To note about this clone: Its cognate antigen is unknown.

The specimen was PBMCs. This chain uses TRBV7-2 with TRBJ2-2; D possibly matches TRBD1 or TRBD2 (6 bases each). This receptor was taken from a man under 40 in good health and CMV-seropositive. CDR3 DNA sequence: TGTGCCAGCAGCTTGAACGGGGGCAACACCGGGGAGCTGTTTTTT. Encoded protein: CASSLNGGNTGELFF.